The next 15 T cell receptor beta chains were all read from a single sample in a study of blood T cell repertoires in COVID-19 (dated by TCRdb to the early 2020s). Libraries were prepared through the immunoSEQ multiplex PCR assay. Here the immuneACCESS table is served through TCRdb, limited to in-frame sequences with V and J called. Missing clones are a known gap in these copies; in checked studies unresolved V genes cover under half, and the rest lacks a known reason. The sample includes about 150,000 clones, with around 89% observed a single time. Of the sample, approximately 2.1% falls within the top ten clones. The sample consisted of peripheral blood. These receptors all come from a man aged 45-65 years who had recovered from COVID-19.

CDR3 region: CASSLSASGQETQYF. In DNA, the CDR3 is TGCGCCAGCAGCTTGTCGGCTAGCGGACAAGAGACCCAGTACTTC. The rearrangement links TRBV5-1 to TRBJ2-5, with TRBD2 matching over 7 bases. V lost 1 base to trimming and J lost 2 bases; unmatched junction nucleotides: 5. The V gene's germline CDR1 is SGHRS and CDR2 YFSETQ. This CDR3 has 15 amino acids.

This chain connects TRBV24-1 to TRBJ1-5, with D uncertain. Germline CDR1 is KGHDR and CDR2 is SFDVKD. The CDR3 is made up of 15 amino acids. Deletions cut 4 bases from V and 4 bases from J, with 13 bases between. CDR3 region: CATSEFFRRNQPQHF. The CDR3 nucleotides are TGTGCCACCAGTGAATTCTTCCGGAGGAATCAGCCCCAGCATTTT.

The rearrangement joins TRBV6-1 to TRBJ1-5, with D unresolved. Germline V gene sequence: CDR1 MNHNS, CDR2 SASEGT. The CDR3 totals 15 residues. V lost 1 base and J lost 1, with 8 bases in between. The CDR3 sequence is CASSEERGSNQPQHF. The CDR3 DNA reads as TGTGCCAGCAGTGAAGAGAGAGGCAGCAATCAGCCCCAGCATTTT.

DNA for the CDR3: TGTGCCAGCACGGGGACAGGGGGCGCCGTCGGGGAGCTGTTTTTT. Its protein is CASTGTGGAVGELFF. The chain links TRBV6-6 to TRBJ2-2; TRBD1 aligns across 12 bases. The V gene end was trimmed by 7 bases and the J gene end by 7 bases; junction bases not matched to a gene: 7. The CDR3 has 15 amino acids. From germline, CDR1 is MNHNY and CDR2 SVGAGI (reference sequence).

The rearrangement joins TRBV19 to TRBJ2-3, with TRBD2 matching over 10 bases. V dropped 3 bases and J dropped 5; count of bases not matched to a gene: 5. Germline CDR1 LNHDA, CDR2 SQIVND (reference sequence). This CDR3 spans 15 amino acids. The chain's CDR3 is CASSIPSGRGDTQYF. CDR3 DNA sequence: TGTGCCAGTAGTATTCCTAGCGGGAGAGGAGATACGCAGTATTTT.

About this clone itself: This sample also contains other DNA sequences that code for the same CDR3. V and J are TRBV6-5 and TRBJ2-7, with 11 bases aligning to TRBD1. Germline CDR1 reads MNHEY; CDR2 reads SVGAGI. The CDR3 length is 14 residues. The trim removed 6 bases at V and 3 bases at J, leaving 4 bases unmatched. The CDR3 here is CASSSGTGGYEQYF. The CDR3 nucleotides read TGTGCCAGCAGCTCCGGGACAGGGGGCTACGAGCAGTACTTC.

The chain has TRBV29-1 and TRBJ2-1, with TRBD1 as a possible D gene (6 bases). Germline assignment: CDR1 SQVTM and CDR2 ANQGSEA. This CDR3 region has 15 residues. Trimming pared 0 bases from V and 7 bases from J, leaving 16 bases between. CDR3 amino acids: CSVEDQEGHTNEQFF. The CDR3 nucleotides are TGCAGCGTTGAAGACCAAGAGGGACATACGAATGAGCAGTTCTTC.

The chain recombines TRBV2 with TRBJ2-7, with 9 bases matching TRBD1. This CDR3 has 13 residues. The ends lost 7 bases at V and 6 bases at J; junction bases unmatched: 7. From germline, CDR1 is SNHLY and CDR2 FYNNEI. CDR3 nucleotide sequence: TGTGCCAGCACCCGGGACAGGGCGGGCGAGCAGTACTTC. It translates to CASTRDRAGEQYF.

For the CDR3, the DNA is TGTGCCACCAGTAGGGGGTCGACAGGGGGCACCGGGGAGCTGTTTTTT. Its translation is CATSRGSTGGTGELFF. V gene TRBV24-1 combines with J gene TRBJ2-2; 9 bases are a match to TRBD1. From germline, CDR1 is KGHDR and CDR2 SFDVKD. V lost 6 bases and J lost 4; bases outside the gene matches: 8. CDR3 length equals 16 residues.

The chain has TRBV6-2 or TRBV6-3 and TRBJ1-5; 9 bases are a match to TRBD1. V was pared by 3 bases and J by 6 bases, with 9 bases of the junction left unmatched. Looked up from germline, CDR1 is MNHEY and CDR2 is SVGEGT. The CDR3 consists of 16 residues. CDR3 loop: CASSYLGTGLGQPQHF. The CDR3 DNA follows: TGTGCCAGCAGTTATCTCGGGACAGGGCTAGGTCAGCCCCAGCATTTT.

The chain carries TRBV19 and TRBJ2-1; possibly TRBD1 for D (6 bases). Germline CDR1 reads LNHDA; CDR2 reads SQIVND (reference sequence). Trimming removed 4 bases at V and 4 bases at J, with 14 bases between. The CDR3 has 15 amino acids. The DNA of the CDR3 is TGTGCCAGTAGTACGACAGGAACCCTTTACAATGAGCAGTTCTTC. It translates to CASSTTGTLYNEQFF. Together with reference TRBV19 and TRBJ2-1, the CDR3 gives the full variable domain: DGGITQSPKYLFRKEGQNVTLSCEQNLNHDAMYWYRQDPGQGLRLIYYSQIVNDFQKGDIAEGYSVSREKKESFPLTVTSAQKNPTAFYLCASSTTGTLYNEQFFGPGTRLTVL.

V usage is TRBV20-1 and J usage is TRBJ2-7; weak D call: TRBD2 (6 bases). The CDR3 is made up of 11 amino acids. The V gene's germline CDR1 is DFQATT and CDR2 SNEGSKA (reference sequence). With 6 bases removed from V and 9 bases from J, the gap between germline ends came to 15 bases. CDR3 DNA sequence: TGCAGTGCGCGGGACCGCGAAGTGCAGTACTTC. It yields the protein CSARDREVQYF.

The chain is built from TRBV19 and TRBJ1-3, with D uncertain. The CDR3 has 16 amino acids. With 4 bases removed from V and 0 bases from J, the gap between germline ends came to 13 bases. Germline loops: CDR1 LNHDA, CDR2 SQIVND (reference sequence). The CDR3 DNA sequence: TGTGCCAGTAGTACCCTAGCCCCGAGCTCTGGAAACACCATATATTTT. Amino acids: CASSTLAPSSGNTIYF.

The chain uses TRBV27 and TRBJ2-7; the match to TRBD1 covers 8 bases. Germline assignment: CDR1 MNHEY and CDR2 SMNVEV (reference sequence). The CDR3 runs 14 residues. V gave up 4 bases and J gave up 5 bases; unmatched junction bases: 7. The CDR3 bases are TGTGCCAGCAGTTCGTGGACAGGGTCGGACGAGCAGTACTTC. Its translation: CASSSWTGSDEQYF.

The rearrangement joins TRBV3-1 (or the pseudogene TRBV3-2) to TRBJ1-1, with 9 bases lining up with TRBD1. The germline CDR1 and CDR2 sequences are LGHDT and YNNKEL (reference sequence). Unmatched junction bases numbered 5, after V lost 7 bases and J lost 5 bases. The CDR3 contains 13 residues. CDR3 in amino acids: CASTRQGETEAFF. CDR3 DNA: TGTGCCAGCACACGACAGGGGGAAACTGAAGCTTTCTTT.